Each of the 29 T cell receptor beta chains below was sequenced from the same sample in a study of blood T cell repertoires in COVID-19. TCRdb's table, derived via immunoSEQ multiplex PCR, lists solely in-frame clones and lacks some. The table shows just under 350,000 clones, with roughly 90% occurring only once. Sequenced: peripheral blood. The receptor source for this set is a woman aged 70-85 years with COVID-19, enrolled during active disease.

The V gene is TRBV9, the J gene TRBJ2-3; maybe TRBD1 (6 bases). The CDR3 contains 12 residues. The V end was cut by 2 bases, the J end by 6 bases, with 7 bases between. CDR1 and CDR2 (germline): SGDLS, YYNGEE. CDR3 sequence (DNA): TGTGCCAGCAGCGTGCAGGGGGATACGCAGTATTTT. Protein: CASSVQGDTQYF.

The chain is built from TRBV2 and TRBJ2-2, with 10 bases that match TRBD2. Germline-derived CDR1 and CDR2 are SNHLY and FYNNEI. CDR3 length: 15 residues. With 11 bases clipped from V and 4 bases from J, the junction kept 10 bases outside the gene matches. The CDR3 nucleotides read TGTGCCTCTGATTATAGCGGGGGGCGCACCGGGGAGCTGTTTTTT. It encodes CASDYSGGRTGELFF.

The chain joins TRBV28 to TRBJ2-1, with TRBD1 matching 8 bases. The CDR3 has 15 amino acids. The germline gives CDR1 MDHEN, CDR2 SYDVKM. The J segment lost 2 bases and the V segment lost 4 bases, leaving 4 bases of the junction unmatched. The CDR3 region is CASSSRGLTYNEQFF. CDR3 sequence (DNA): TGTGCCAGCAGTTCCAGGGGGCTGACCTACAATGAGCAGTTCTTC.

This chain's CDR3 is CASSIWDIEGYGYTF. CDR3 in DNA: TGTGCCAGTAGTATCTGGGACATCGAAGGGTATGGCTACACCTTC. The J gene is TRBJ1-2, the V gene TRBV19; weak D call: TRBD1 (6 bases). Germline CDR1 reads LNHDA; CDR2 reads SQIVND (reference sequence). The CDR3 covers 15 residues. The V gene lost 3 bases and the J gene lost 5 bases, with 16 bases spanning the gap.

The chain uses TRBV9 and TRBJ1-2; TRBD1 matches at 7 bases. The trim removed 0 bases at V and 7 bases at J, leaving 3 bases unmatched. CDR3 length: 13 amino acids. Per the germline V gene, CDR1 is SGDLS and CDR2 is YYNGEE. CDR3 DNA sequence: TGTGCCAGCAGCGTAGGAGGGGGCCTTGGCTACACCTTC. It encodes CASSVGGGLGYTF.

The rearrangement uses TRBV6-5 and TRBJ2-2; 12 nucleotides line up with TRBD2. CDR1 is MNHEY and CDR2 is SVGAGI in the germline V gene. V shed 7 bases and J 4 bases; nucleotides not matched to a gene: 4. The CDR3 has 15 amino acids. CDR3 protein: CASNLAGGSTGELFF. The DNA of the CDR3 is TGTGCCAGCAATCTAGCGGGGGGGTCCACCGGGGAGCTGTTTTTT.

The V and J genes are TRBV5-4 and TRBJ1-1; 10 nucleotides agree with TRBD1. The CDR3 loop spans 15 amino acids. Germline V gene data show CDR1 as SGHNT and CDR2 as YYREEE (reference sequence). Losses at the gene ends were 7 bases for V and 1 base for J; bases not matched to a gene: 7. The chain's CDR3 is CASGTGAQGNTEAFF. Here the CDR3 DNA reads TGTGCCAGCGGGACAGGGGCGCAGGGGAACACTGAAGCTTTCTTT.

This clone was found once. This sequence joins TRBV3-1 (or the pseudogene TRBV3-2) and TRBJ1-5; D remains ambiguous. The CDR3 has 15 residues. V was clipped by 2 bases and J by 0 bases, with 8 bases between them. Germline V gene data show CDR1 as LGHDT and CDR2 as YNNKEL (reference sequence). The CDR3 loop is CASSQRVDSNQPQHF. The CDR3 DNA follows: TGTGCCAGCAGCCAACGGGTGGATAGCAATCAGCCCCAGCATTTT.

The rearrangement links TRBV15 to TRBJ1-4; 7 nucleotides align to TRBD1. With 0 bases clipped from V and 5 bases from J, the junction kept 6 bases outside the gene matches. Germline V gene sequence: CDR1 LNHNV, CDR2 YYDKDF (reference sequence). This CDR3 comprises 16 residues. DNA of the CDR3: TGTGCCACCAGCAGAGATAACAGGGGTTGGAATGAAAAACTGTTTTTT. Protein product: CATSRDNRGWNEKLFF.

The CDR3 loop reads CASSPIPVEGPLSPLHF. DNA of the CDR3: TGTGCCAGCTCACCAATTCCTGTAGAGGGCCCGCTTTCACCCCTCCACTTT. The chain carries TRBV18 and TRBJ1-6; D remains unclear. The length of the CDR3 is 17 residues. The germline V gene has CDR1 KGHSH and CDR2 LQKENI. V lost 2 bases and J 9 bases, leaving 20 bases between the germline ends.

The chain carries TRBV6-4 and TRBJ2-3; TRBD2 matches at 10 bases. Trimming cost V 8 bases and J 3 bases; bases outside gene matches: 17. Germline lookup yields CDR1 MRHNA and CDR2 SNTAGT. The CDR3 runs to 18 residues. As DNA, the CDR3 is TGTGCCAGCTATAATTATGGGTCTAGCGGGGGCCTTACAGATACGCAGTATTTT. This gives the protein CASYNYGSSGGLTDTQYF.

The chain uses TRBV5-6 and TRBJ2-7; TRBD1 is a possible D gene (6 bases). The V gene's germline CDR1 is SGHDT and CDR2 YYEEEE. The germline V and J ends were trimmed by 0 bases and 2 bases, with 9 bases remaining between them. The CDR3 sequence is 14 residues long. CDR3 amino acids: CASSLGKGAYEQYF. DNA for the CDR3: TGTGCCAGCAGCTTGGGTAAGGGGGCCTACGAGCAGTACTTC.

The sample holds one count of this clone. The gene calls are TRBV27 and TRBJ2-7, with D possibly TRBD2 on 7 matching bases. The V end lost 3 bases, the J end lost 4 bases, and 13 bases lay between the germline ends. The germline V gene has CDR1 MNHEY and CDR2 SMNVEV (reference sequence). The CDR3 runs to 14 residues. The CDR3 protein is CASSFRGANYEQYF. CDR3 sequence (DNA): TGTGCCAGCAGTTTCCGGGGGGCGAATTACGAGCAGTACTTC.

In regard to this clone: A clone one base away is much larger, so this may be a read error. The chain links TRBV3-1 (or the pseudogene TRBV3-2) to TRBJ1-1; 7 bases align to TRBD1. The junction had 4 bases not matched to a gene; V was cut back by 4 bases and J by 5 bases. This CDR3 is built from 13 residues. Germline CDR1 is LGHDT and CDR2 is YNNKEL (reference sequence). This CDR3 reads CASSPPGGTEAFF. The CDR3 bases are TGTGCCAGCAGCCCCCCAGGGGGTACTGAAGCTTTCTTT.

The chain uses TRBV6-2 or TRBV6-3 and TRBJ2-7; possible D gene TRBD1, 5 bases. The CDR3 has 13 residues. Germline V CDR1 and CDR2: MNHEY, SVGEGT. Trimming took off 3 bases at V and 6 bases at J, with 12 bases between the two ends. The CDR3 protein is CASSYELRGEQYF. In DNA, the CDR3 is TGTGCCAGCAGTTATGAGTTAAGGGGCGAGCAGTACTTC.

This clone was seen only a few times. V is TRBV27 and J is TRBJ2-1; maybe TRBD2 (5 bases). The CDR3 contains 12 residues. The V end lost 3 bases, the J end lost 10 bases, and 10 bases lay between the germline ends. Germline V gene lookup returns CDR1 MNHEY and CDR2 SMNVEV (reference sequence). In nucleotides, the CDR3 is TGTGCCAGCAGTTTTACTAGTGACGAGCAGTTCTTC. Translating gives CASSFTSDEQFF.

The chain has TRBV9 and TRBJ2-7; 9 bases match TRBD2. Germline V gives CDR1 SGDLS, CDR2 YYNGEE. This CDR3 is 15 amino acids long. The J segment lost 0 bases and the V segment lost 4 bases, leaving 5 bases of the junction unmatched. CDR3 sequence (DNA): TGTGCCAGCAGCTATAGCGGGGGAAGCTCCTACGAGCAGTACTTC. Its protein product is CASSYSGGSSYEQYF.

The chain is built from TRBV19 and TRBJ1-1; 9 bases match TRBD1. The J segment lost 5 bases and the V segment lost 3 bases, leaving 7 bases of the junction unmatched. Germline V gene sequence: CDR1 LNHDA, CDR2 SQIVND (reference sequence). This CDR3 comprises 15 residues. CDR3 region: CASSIQTGGWTEAFF. The CDR3 bases are TGTGCCAGTAGTATTCAGACAGGGGGGTGGACTGAAGCTTTCTTT.

In DNA, the CDR3 is TGTGCCAGCAGCTTATGGGGGGACATTCAGTACTTC. Translating gives CASSLWGDIQYF. The rearrangement uses TRBV13 and TRBJ2-4, with D maybe TRBD2 (6 bases). V dropped 2 bases and J dropped 8 bases, with 7 bases sitting between them. This CDR3 contains 12 residues. The V gene's germline CDR1 is PRHDT and CDR2 FYEKMQ (reference sequence).

This sequence joins TRBV19 and TRBJ1-2; D is undetermined. The germline V and J ends were trimmed by 3 bases and 4 bases, with 9 bases remaining between them. Germline assignment: CDR1 LNHDA and CDR2 SQIVND (reference sequence). The CDR3 has 13 amino acids. The CDR3 reads CASSMVSFYGYTF. The CDR3 DNA follows: TGTGCCAGTAGTATGGTCAGTTTCTATGGCTACACCTTC.

This clone was seen a single time. The chain employs TRBV6-5 and TRBJ1-1, with 10 nucleotides matching TRBD1. This CDR3 has 13 residues. CDR1 is MNHEY, CDR2 SVGAGI, per germline. V lost 5 bases and J lost 7; bases outside the gene matches: 4. CDR3 residues: CASSRTGGDEAFF. CDR3 sequence (DNA): TGTGCCAGCAGTAGGACAGGGGGAGATGAAGCTTTCTTT.

The rearrangement links TRBV7-2 to TRBJ2-4; weak D call: TRBD2 (5 bases). The germline CDR1 and CDR2 sequences are SGHTA and FQGNSA. V was clipped by 2 bases and J by 8 bases, with 10 bases between them. The CDR3 runs to 13 residues. The CDR3 DNA follows: TGTGCCAGCAGCTTAACTAGTTGGGACATTCAGTACTTC. This translates into CASSLTSWDIQYF.

The chain recombines TRBV30 with TRBJ1-5; TRBD1 is a possible D gene (5 bases). V lost 1 base, J lost 3 bases, and 13 bases lay in between. The CDR3 spans 15 residues. The V gene's germline CDR1 is GTSNPN and CDR2 SVGIG (reference sequence). CDR3 loop: CAWSGKGLFNQPQHF. CDR3 in DNA: TGTGCCTGGAGTGGGAAGGGACTCTTCAATCAGCCCCAGCATTTT. Drawing the rest from reference TRBV30 and TRBJ1-5, the complete variable domain is SQTIHQWPATLVQPVGSPLSLECTVEGTSNPNLYWYRQAAGRGLQLLFYSVGIGQISSEVPQNLSASRPQDRQFILSSKKLLLSDSGFYLCAWSGKGLFNQPQHFGDGTRLSIL.

The chain carries TRBV28 and TRBJ1-6; D is ambiguous. The length of the CDR3 is 16 residues. Germline V gene data show CDR1 as MDHEN and CDR2 as SYDVKM. V dropped 6 bases and J dropped 2 bases, with 14 bases sitting between them. The CDR3 reads CASSPRTGTYNSPLHF. In DNA, the CDR3 is TGTGCCAGCAGCCCTAGGACCGGGACCTATAATTCACCCCTCCACTTT.

The chain is built from TRBV6-5 and TRBJ2-2; D perhaps matches TRBD1 (5 bases). The CDR3 totals 14 residues. V lost 8 bases to trimming and J lost 4 bases, with 14 bases between them. Germline V CDR1 and CDR2: MNHEY, SVGAGI. Written as DNA, the CDR3 is TGTGCCAGCCGCGGCGACAGCAGCACCGGGGAGCTGTTTTTT. This codes for CASRGDSSTGELFF.

This rearrangement joins TRBV10-3 to TRBJ2-2; 9 bases agree with TRBD2. V dropped 5 bases and J dropped 7; count of bases not matched to a gene: 8. The CDR3 loop spans 15 amino acids. Germline V gene sequence: CDR1 ENHRY, CDR2 SYGVKD. DNA of the CDR3: TGTGCCATCAGTCAAAGCGGGGGGTATAACGGGGAGCTGTTTTTT. Protein product: CAISQSGGYNGELFF.

This clone occurred once. The J gene is TRBJ1-1, the V gene TRBV30; 7 nucleotides agree with TRBD1. This CDR3 has 13 amino acids. Germline lookup yields CDR1 GTSNPN and CDR2 SVGIG (reference sequence). The V and J ends lost 3 bases and 7 bases, in that order; junction bases with no gene match: 8. CDR3 sequence: CAWSRQGDSEAFF. CDR3 DNA sequence: TGTGCCTGGAGCCGTCAAGGGGACAGTGAAGCTTTCTTT.

The chain joins TRBV6-2 or TRBV6-3 to TRBJ2-7; maybe TRBD1 (6 bases). Germline CDR1 is MNHEY and CDR2 is SVGEGT. CDR3 length equals 14 residues. The ends were cut back, 2 bases at V and 3 bases at J, with 11 bases in the middle. Here the CDR3 reads CASSYGRGSYEQYF. DNA of the CDR3: TGTGCCAGCAGTTACGGCAGGGGAAGCTACGAGCAGTACTTC.

CDR3 sequence reads: CASMGTGQETQYF. CDR3 DNA: TGTGCCAGCATGGGGACAGGCCAAGAGACCCAGTACTTC. The V gene is TRBV2, the J gene TRBJ2-5, with 8 bases aligning to TRBD1. The V gene end was trimmed by 7 bases and the J gene end by 1 base; junction bases not matched to a gene: 2. CDR1 SNHLY and CDR2 FYNNEI come from the germline V gene. This CDR3 spans 13 amino acids.